A selection of T cell receptor beta chains follows, all from one sample in a study of blood T cells in healthy people across ages. TCRdb redid the calling of the 5' RACE reads with MiXCR, one entry per CDR3 protein. Of 850,000 to 1,000,000 distinct CDR3 sequences listed, roughly 51% were seen once; the top ten hold about 21%. The sample was blood. These receptor sequences come from a woman aged 55 to 70 in good health. The CDR3 runs from the conserved cysteine through the conserved F or W. D genes are given only for firm matches. Clone size is given for some rows only: seen once, a few or many times, or a class if the clone is expanded.

TGTGCCCGCATTCCCCCGGGACATAAGGGCTACACCTTC CARIPPGHKGYTF TRBJ1-2 . TRBV21-1 13 .
TGCAGTGCCCCGCGGAGGATTTTTGGGACTAATCTCCTCTACGAGCAGTACTTC CSAPRRIFGTNLLYEQYF TRBJ2-7 . TRBV20-1 18 TRBD2
TGTGCCAGCAGCCAAGATCCTAGGTCGGGGTACGAGCAGTACTTC CASSQDPRSGYEQYF TRBJ2-7 few TRBV4-2 15 .
TGTGCCAGCCGCGTAGTCCCAACAGGAGGAGGGACTAGCGGGAAGTATGAGCAGTTCTTC CASRVVPTGGGTSGKYEQFF TRBJ2-1 . TRBV9 20 TRBD2
TGTGCCAGCAGTTACAGTCCAGAAGTCTACGAGCAGTACTTC CASSYSPEVYEQYF TRBJ2-7 . TRBV6-5 14 .
TGTGCCAGCAGACGAAGGACTAGCCCGACGGAGACCCAGTACTTC CASRRRTSPTETQYF TRBJ2-5 few TRBV27 15 TRBD2
TGTGCCAGCAGAGGACTAGCGGGGAGCAGGGGGGATACGCAGTATTTT CASRGLAGSRGDTQYF TRBJ2-3 . TRBV28 16 TRBD2
TGCAGTGCAAAGCGGGAGCCGAGGGATACGCAGTATTTT CSAKREPRDTQYF TRBJ2-3 . TRBV20-1 13 TRBD2
TGCAGTGCTACAGGACCCTCTGGGGCCAACGTCCTGACTTTC CSATGPSGANVLTF TRBJ2-6 few TRBV20-1 14 .
TGTGCCGCACCATTGGCCACAGGGGCCTATGGCTACACCTTC CAAPLATGAYGYTF TRBJ1-2 . TRBV6-6 14 TRBD1
TGTGCCAGCAGTTTAGCCTTCCAGGGAGGCACTGAAGCTTTCTTT CASSLAFQGGTEAFF TRBJ1-1 . TRBV28 15 .
TGCAGCGTTGGATGGGGGGCGGAAGAGACCCAGTACTTC CSVGWGAEETQYF TRBJ2-5 few TRBV29-1 13 .
TGCGCCAGCAGCACGCCAGGAAGTGGGGGGGTCTTACCAGATACGCAGTATTTT CASSTPGSGGVLPDTQYF TRBJ2-3 . TRBV4-1 18 TRBD2
TGCAGTGCTAGAGATCTTCGGGTAGCGGATACCTACGAGCAGTACTTC CSARDLRVADTYEQYF TRBJ2-7 many TRBV20-1 16 .
TGCAGCGTTGATTGCGAGCAGTACTTC CSVDCEQYF TRBJ2-7 few TRBV29-1 9 .
TGTGCCAGCACGGGACAGGGCCAGCCCCAGCATTTT CASTGQGQPQHF TRBJ1-5 . TRBV28 12 TRBD1
TGCGCCAGCAGCTTGGCCAAGGGCATGGAGACCCAGTACTTC CASSLAKGMETQYF TRBJ2-5 . TRBV5-1 14 .
TGTGCCAGCAGCCAAGATGAGACTAGCGGGGGTCGATACGAGCAGTACTTC CASSQDETSGGRYEQYF TRBJ2-7 . TRBV3-1 17 TRBD2
TGTGCCAGCAGGGAGGGACTAGCGTACAATGAGCAGTTCTTC CASREGLAYNEQFF TRBJ2-1 few TRBV6-5 14 TRBD2
TGCAGTGGGGTCACACAAGAGACCCAGTACTTC CSGVTQETQYF TRBJ2-5 . TRBV20-1 11 .
TGCAGTGCTAGGGGGTATAATGAGCAGTTCTTC CSARGYNEQFF TRBJ2-1 many TRBV20-1 11 .
TGCAGTGCGATCGACTACGGGGGTAAGACAGATACGCAGTATTTT CSAIDYGGKTDTQYF TRBJ2-3 . TRBV20-1 15 .
TGCAGCGTGGTGGACGGGGAGAGGGACACTGAAGCTTTCTTT CSVVDGERDTEAFF TRBJ1-1 . TRBV29-1 14 .
TGCAGTGCTAGACCCATTAGCGGGAACACCTACGAGCAGTACTTC CSARPISGNTYEQYF TRBJ2-7 . TRBV20-1 15 TRBD2
TGCAGCGTTGCACTTAGCGTAGGGGAGCTGTTTTTT CSVALSVGELFF TRBJ2-2 . TRBV29-1 12 .
TGTGCCAGCAGCCAAGATAGGGACAGAATTAACTATGGCTACACCTTC CASSQDRDRINYGYTF TRBJ1-2 . TRBV4-2 16 TRBD1
TGTGCCAGCAGGGGGACAGATTTCTCCTGCGAGCAGTACTTC CASRGTDFSCEQYF TRBJ2-7 . TRBV12-3/TRBV12-4 14 TRBD1
TGTGCCAGCAGCCCTCCTACCGGGACCCAAGAGACCCAGTACTTC CASSPPTGTQETQYF TRBJ2-5 . TRBV6-6 15 .
TGCGCCAGCAGCTTGTTCTTGGATACGCAGTATTTT CASSLFLDTQYF TRBJ2-3 few TRBV5-1 12 .
TGCAGTGCTATTCCAGACAGTGGGGGGGAGCAGTACTTC CSAIPDSGGEQYF TRBJ2-7 . TRBV20-1 13 .
TGCGCCAGCAGTGAGTCTGGGATCGACGAGCAGTACTTC CASSESGIDEQYF TRBJ2-7 . TRBV10-1 13 .
TGCAGTGCTGCTGGGACAGGGTGGGATTACGAGCAGTACTTC CSAAGTGWDYEQYF TRBJ2-7 . TRBV20-1 14 TRBD1
TGTGCCAGCAGCTCGGGGACAGCCACCTACGAGCAGTACTTC CASSSGTATYEQYF TRBJ2-7 few TRBV7-9 14 TRBD1
TGTGCCAGCAGGACGGGACTCACTAGCACAGATACGCAGTATTTT CASRTGLTSTDTQYF TRBJ2-3 . TRBV5-5 15 .
TGCGCCAGAGGGGGACTTGCGAGCTACGAGCAGTACTTC CARGGLASYEQYF TRBJ2-7 few TRBV5-1 13 .
TGTGCCAGCAGCCCCCGAGGAGCCAGGGGGCGCAACGAGCAGTACTTC CASSPRGARGRNEQYF TRBJ2-7 few TRBV3-1 16 TRBD1
TGTGCCAGCACCCGCCGGACTATGTCCTACAATGAGCAGTTCTTC CASTRRTMSYNEQFF TRBJ2-1 many TRBV7-2 15 .
TGTGCCAGCAGGCAGGGGAAAGAAGCTTTCTTT CASRQGKEAFF TRBJ1-1 . TRBV3-1 11 .
TGTGCCAGCAGTAGTCTTTTGGCGCAGTATTTT CASSSLLAQYF TRBJ2-3 few TRBV25-1 11 .
TGTGCCAGCAGTGTAGCGCAGCGGATGCAAGAGACCCAGTACTTC CASSVAQRMQETQYF TRBJ2-5 . TRBV12-3/TRBV12-4 15 .
TGTGCCAGCACCCAGCCCCAGGGGGTAGGGCATGAGCAGTTCTTC CASTQPQGVGHEQFF TRBJ2-1 . TRBV7-9 15 TRBD1